Below, 15 T cell receptor beta chains from the same sample are listed, as sequenced in a study of blood T cell repertoires in COVID-19. Method: immunoSEQ multiplex PCR; TCRdb's copy keeps in-frame clones and lacks some. The sample records approximately 40,000 clones, 85% being singletons. The sequenced material came from peripheral blood. The receptors shown here come from a man in his 60s with active or convalescent COVID-19.

This clone was seen once. The chain uses TRBV28 and TRBJ2-1; 8 positions agree with TRBD1. Germline V gene lookup returns CDR1 MDHEN and CDR2 SYDVKM. The length of the CDR3 is 14 residues. V lost 8 bases to trimming and J lost 10 bases; unmatched junction nucleotides: 13. Written as DNA, the CDR3 is TGTGCCAGCCGTTCCGGGACAGGACAATTAGAGCAGTTCTTC. Translation: CASRSGTGQLEQFF.

This chain joins TRBV5-6 and TRBJ1-5; D gene unclear. Germline V gene sequence: CDR1 SGHDT, CDR2 YYEEEE. The CDR3 consists of 14 residues. V was pared by 3 bases and J by 3 bases, with 10 bases between. Written as DNA, the CDR3 is TGTGCCAGCAGCTCTGGAGGGTTCAATCAGCCCCAGCATTTT. Translated: CASSSGGFNQPQHF.

The rearrangement links TRBV7-5 to TRBJ1-2; the table assigns TRBD1, which was not confirmed against the DNA. TRBV7-5 is designated a pseudogene. There are 13 residues in the CDR3. Written as DNA, the CDR3 is TGTGTCAGAAGCTTTGGACAGCCGAGCCACTACACCTTC. Translating gives CVRSFGQPSHYTF.

Remarks on this clone: A junction boundary mismatches the germline segment, possibly from a read error. The chain combines TRBV29-1 with TRBJ1-3, with 7 bases identical to TRBD1. The CDR3 totals 13 residues. Germline V gives CDR1 SQVTM, CDR2 ANQGSEA. The CDR3 is CSVQDRAGNTIYF. The CDR3 nucleotides are TGCAGCGTTCAAGACAGGGCTGGAAACACCATATATTTT.

The gene calls are TRBV10-2 and TRBJ1-1; D is possibly TRBD1 (6 bases). The CDR3 covers 14 residues. Germline assignment: CDR1 WSHSY and CDR2 SAAADI. V was shortened by 0 bases and J by 4 bases, with 9 bases between the two germline ends. The CDR3 nucleotides are TGCGCCAGCAGTGAGTCGGGAGGGGGCACTGAAGCTTTCTTT. Amino acid sequence: CASSESGGGTEAFF.

This clone occurred a few times. The rearrangement uses TRBV5-1 and TRBJ2-5, with TRBD2 identical over 7 bases. V trimming: 3 bases; J trimming: 1 base; junction bases outside the gene matches: 9. Germline assignment: CDR1 SGHRS and CDR2 YFSETQ. This CDR3 comprises 16 residues. The CDR3 region is CASSSPLTSTQETQYF. The DNA for the CDR3 is TGCGCCAGCAGCTCACCCCTGACTAGCACCCAAGAGACCCAGTACTTC. Full variable domain (missing parts from reference TRBV5-1 and TRBJ2-5): KAGVTQTPRYLIKTRGQQVTLSCSPISGHRSVSWYQQTPGQGLQFLFEYFSETQRNKGNFPGRFSGRQFSNSRSEMNVSTLELGDSALYLCASSSPLTSTQETQYFGPGTRLLVL.

The chain uses TRBV5-1 and TRBJ2-3; 10 positions agree with TRBD2. Trimming cost V 0 bases and J 4 bases; bases outside gene matches: 8. The germline CDR1 and CDR2 sequences are SGHRS and YFSETQ. This CDR3 has 17 amino acids. The CDR3 bases are TGCGCCAGCAGCTTGGAGGTAGCGGGGGGCTACGCAGATACGCAGTATTTT. Its protein product is CASSLEVAGGYADTQYF.

This chain joins TRBV30 and TRBJ1-1; D is unresolved. The V end was cut by 2 bases, the J end by 6 bases, with 10 bases between. CDR1 and CDR2 (germline): GTSNPN, SVGIG (reference sequence). The CDR3 is 12 amino acids. CDR3 in DNA: TGTGCCTGGAGTAACCCAGGATCTGAAGCTTTCTTT. It yields the protein CAWSNPGSEAFF.

The J gene is TRBJ2-3, the V gene TRBV20-1, with D perhaps TRBD2 (6 bases). Between the trimmed V and J ends, which lost 3 bases and 2 bases, there was a span of 15 bases. Germline V gene lookup returns CDR1 DFQATT and CDR2 SNEGSKA (reference sequence). CDR3 length: 15 amino acids. CDR3 nucleotides: TGCAGTGCTAGTAGGTCGCGGGGCGCCACAGATACGCAGTATTTT. Translated, it gives CSASRSRGATDTQYF.

This clone turned up a few times. The chain employs TRBV18 and TRBJ1-2; 9 bases are a match to TRBD1. The length of the CDR3 is 14 residues. With V trimmed by 3 bases and J by 7 bases, 6 bases remained unmatched. Per the germline V gene, CDR1 is KGHSH and CDR2 is LQKENI. CDR3 sequence reads: CASSPRDREFGYTF. CDR3 in DNA: TGTGCCAGCTCACCCCGGGACAGGGAATTTGGCTACACCTTC.

The gene calls are TRBV12-5 and TRBJ1-2, with a weak D call TRBD1 (6 bases). CDR1 and CDR2 from the germline V gene are LGHNT and FRNRAP. Trimming removed 5 bases at V and 5 bases at J, with 9 bases between. This CDR3 contains 12 residues. The chain's CDR3 is CASGRDIYGYTF. CDR3 nucleotide sequence: TGTGCTAGTGGTAGGGACATTTATGGCTACACCTTC.

This clone was seen just once. The rearrangement joins TRBV3-1 (or the pseudogene TRBV3-2) to TRBJ2-3; a possible D gene is TRBD2 (7 bases). Per germline, CDR1 LGHDT and CDR2 YNNKEL (reference sequence). Trimming stripped 4 bases from V and 6 bases from J, with 14 bases between. The CDR3 extends over 14 amino acids. The CDR3 region is CASSREGGADTQYF. Written as DNA, the CDR3 is TGTGCCAGCAGCCGAGAGGGGGGGGCTGATACGCAGTATTTT.

V usage is TRBV4-1 and J usage is TRBJ2-6, with D perhaps matching TRBD1 (5 bases). V gave up 3 bases and J gave up 2 bases, with 11 bases separating them. Germline V gives CDR1 MGHRA, CDR2 YSYEKL. The CDR3 runs to 16 residues. In DNA, the CDR3 is TGCGCCAGCAGCCACAGGGATGAGGCTGGGGCCAACGTCCTGACTTTC. Its protein product is CASSHRDEAGANVLTF.

The rearrangement joins TRBV2 to TRBJ1-6, with a weak D call TRBD1 (5 bases). CDR1 and CDR2 (germline): SNHLY, FYNNEI. The CDR3 loop spans 14 amino acids. The CDR3 coding sequence is TGTGCAACCGCGTCAGGGAAAGTTAATTCACCCCTCCACTTT. Translating it yields CATASGKVNSPLHF.

The genes are TRBV30 and TRBJ1-6; 8 bases agree with TRBD1. Germline lookup yields CDR1 GTSNPN and CDR2 SVGIG (reference sequence). The CDR3 extends over 14 amino acids. Trimming took 3 bases from V and 10 from J; bases not matched to a gene: 8. The CDR3 reads CAWSQGTGDSPLHF. The CDR3 DNA is TGTGCCTGGAGCCAGGGGACAGGAGACTCACCCCTCCACTTT.